These 22 T cell receptor beta chains share one sample of origin, sequenced in a study of blood T cell repertoires in COVID-19. Produced via immunoSEQ multiplex PCR; TCRdb's table is partial and in-frame only. The table lists roughly 250,000 clones, 70% to 90% of them singletons. Sequenced: PBMCs or T cells enriched from blood (not recorded which). The receptors were gathered from a woman aged 40-49 years with acute COVID-19.

CDR3 residues: CASSFRQNTEAFF. The DNA of the CDR3 is TGTGCCAGCAGCTTTCGACAGAACACTGAAGCTTTCTTT. The chain recombines TRBV3-1 (or the pseudogene TRBV3-2) with TRBJ1-1; the D is unclear. Germline loops: CDR1 LGHDT, CDR2 YNNKEL (reference sequence). With 5 bases removed from V and 1 base from J, the gap between germline ends came to 8 bases. The CDR3 spans 13 residues.

On this clone: Other DNA sequences of this sample code for an identical CDR3. CDR3 DNA: TGTGCCAGCAGCTTAGCTGGACAGGGAATAGGCACAGATACGCAGTATTTT. Translated, it gives CASSLAGQGIGTDTQYF. The J gene is TRBJ2-3, the V gene TRBV11-2; 8 positions agree with TRBD1. The trim removed 1 base at V and 1 base at J, leaving 7 bases unmatched. Germline V CDR1 and CDR2: SGHAT, FQNNGV. This CDR3 is built from 17 residues.

This clone came up a few times. The chain couples TRBV11-2 to TRBJ2-7; 10 nucleotides match TRBD2. Germline lookup yields CDR1 SGHAT and CDR2 FQNNGV. The V gene end was trimmed by 1 base and the J gene end by 3 bases; junction bases not matched to a gene: 6. There are 16 residues in the CDR3. CDR3 sequence reads: CASSLGGLAGVYEQYF. Here the CDR3 DNA reads TGTGCCAGCAGCTTAGGCGGGCTAGCGGGAGTCTACGAGCAGTACTTC.

This rearrangement joins TRBV3-1 (or the pseudogene TRBV3-2) to TRBJ2-1, with 7 bases lining up with TRBD2. CDR1 and CDR2 (germline): LGHDT, YNNKEL (reference sequence). The ends lost 1 base at V and 7 bases at J; junction bases unmatched: 7. CDR3 size: 15 residues. The CDR3 DNA reads TGTGCCAGCAGCCAAGTTCGGTGGGAGGGGAATGAGCAGTTCTTC. Its protein is CASSQVRWEGNEQFF.

This chain joins TRBV19 and TRBJ2-4; 7 nucleotides agree with TRBD1. Germline V gene lookup returns CDR1 LNHDA and CDR2 SQIVND (reference sequence). The V gene end was trimmed by 6 bases and the J gene end by 4 bases; junction bases not matched to a gene: 6. The CDR3 is 14 residues long. The CDR3 sequence: CASSHGQAKNIQYF. The DNA of the CDR3 is TGTGCCAGTAGCCACGGACAGGCTAAAAACATTCAGTACTTC.

This clone was seen a single time. The chain carries TRBV7-6 and TRBJ2-1, with 15 nucleotides matching TRBD2. V shed 4 bases, J shed 7 bases, and the junction held 2 bases outside the gene matches. Germline CDR1 SGHVS, CDR2 FNYEAQ. CDR3 length: 15 amino acids. CDR3 nucleotide sequence: TGTGCCAGCAGCTCCGGACTAGCGGGAGGGAATGAGCAGTTCTTC. This gives the protein CASSSGLAGGNEQFF.

The rearrangement links TRBV7-2 to TRBJ2-1; D may be TRBD2 (5 bases). This CDR3 comprises 14 residues. Germline values: CDR1 SGHTA, CDR2 FQGNSA. V dropped 4 bases and J dropped 7 bases, with 14 bases sitting between them. CDR3: CASSSTMRVNEQFF. The CDR3 DNA reads TGTGCCAGCAGCTCTACTATGCGGGTGAATGAGCAGTTCTTC.

The rearrangement joins TRBV6-5 to TRBJ2-7; possibly TRBD1 for D (6 bases). The CDR3 is made up of 14 amino acids. The germline CDR1 and CDR2 sequences are MNHEY and SVGAGI. With 8 bases removed from V and 2 bases from J, the gap between germline ends came to 16 bases. CDR3: CASGIRGKTYEQYF. The CDR3 coding sequence is TGTGCCAGCGGGATCAGGGGCAAAACCTACGAGCAGTACTTC.

The chain combines TRBV7-9 with TRBJ2-7; a possible D gene is TRBD1 (5 bases). The CDR3 is 12 amino acids. Germline assignment: CDR1 SEHNR and CDR2 FQNEAQ (reference sequence). V was trimmed by 6 bases and J by 4 bases, leaving 10 bases between them. CDR3 bases: TGTGCCAGCAGTTCAGGGTTGTACGAGCAGTACTTC. This translates into CASSSGLYEQYF.

The genes are TRBV5-4 and TRBJ2-3; D call uncertain. The CDR3 runs 15 residues. V was shortened by 0 bases and J by 2 bases, with 10 bases between the two germline ends. Germline loops: CDR1 SGHNT, CDR2 YYREEE (reference sequence). The CDR3 DNA sequence: TGTGCCAGCAGCTTGGAGCAGGTACCCACAGATACGCAGTATTTT. Translating it yields CASSLEQVPTDTQYF.

This sequence joins TRBV5-1 and TRBJ2-7, with 7 positions matching TRBD2. The V segment lost 4 bases and the J segment 0 bases; nucleotides outside the gene matches: 10. The CDR3 length is 16 residues. Germline assignment: CDR1 SGHRS and CDR2 YFSETQ. The CDR3 reads CASSPAGGRGSYEQYF. The CDR3 coding sequence is TGCGCCAGCAGCCCGGCCGGGGGGAGGGGCTCCTACGAGCAGTACTTC.

This rearrangement joins TRBV6-5 to TRBJ1-5, with D maybe TRBD1 (5 bases). Germline V gene lookup returns CDR1 MNHEY and CDR2 SVGAGI. V was clipped by 5 bases and J by 6 bases, with 14 bases between them. The CDR3 is 14 residues long. Written as DNA, the CDR3 is TGTGCCAGCAGTACCCTTAGGGGAGGTCAGCCCCAGCATTTT. It yields the protein CASSTLRGGQPQHF.

The V gene is TRBV2, the J gene TRBJ1-2; D is uncertain. CDR3 length: 15 residues. Trimming stripped 4 bases from V and 5 bases from J, with 17 bases between. The germline CDR1 and CDR2 sequences are SNHLY and FYNNEI. The CDR3 loop reads CASSGNWVRLYGYTF. Here the CDR3 DNA reads TGTGCCAGCAGTGGAAACTGGGTGAGACTATATGGCTACACCTTC.

CDR3 sequence: CAWAFPLKRYEQYF. CDR3 in DNA: TGTGCCTGGGCCTTTCCCCTTAAGCGATACGAGCAGTACTTC. The chain couples TRBV30 to TRBJ2-7, with no clear D. The CDR3 length is 14 residues. CDR1 is GTSNPN, CDR2 SVGIG, per germline (reference sequence). V shed 5 bases and J shed 4 bases, with 18 bases lying between them.

The chain uses TRBV5-4 and TRBJ2-7; a possible D gene is TRBD1 (6 bases). CDR3 size: 15 residues. Trimming took off 0 bases at V and 0 bases at J, with 10 bases between the two ends. Germline CDR1 SGHNT, CDR2 YYREEE (reference sequence). The DNA for the CDR3 is TGTGCCAGCAGCTTGGAACAGGGTCTCTCCTACGAGCAGTACTTC. It specifies CASSLEQGLSYEQYF. Variable domain in full (rest from reference TRBV5-4 and TRBJ2-7): ETGVTQSPTHLIKTRGQQVTLRCSSQSGHNTVSWYQQALGQGPQFIFQYYREEENGRGNFPPRFSGLQFPNYSSELNVNALELDDSALYLCASSLEQGLSYEQYFGPGTRLTVT.

This chain connects TRBV7-6 to TRBJ2-5; 9 bases agree with TRBD2. V was clipped by 1 base and J by 7 bases; unmatched bases: 13. The CDR3 contains 17 residues. CDR1 and CDR2 from the germline V gene are SGHVS and FNYEAQ. The CDR3 here is CASSLGAGGPSVGTQYF. The CDR3 DNA reads as TGTGCCAGCAGCTTAGGAGCGGGAGGCCCCTCTGTTGGGACCCAGTACTTC.

The chain uses TRBV19 and TRBJ2-5; 7 bases match TRBD1. Germline V gene data show CDR1 as LNHDA and CDR2 as SQIVND (reference sequence). The CDR3 runs 13 residues. Germline trimming cut 2 bases from V and 5 bases from J; bases unmatched to any gene: 2. CDR3 region: CASSIRGPETQYF. Here the CDR3 DNA reads TGTGCCAGTAGTATAAGGGGGCCGGAGACCCAGTACTTC.

This clone was detected a few times. The chain uses TRBV29-1 and TRBJ2-7; 9 positions match TRBD1. V was clipped by 4 bases and J by 1 base; unmatched bases: 2. Germline-derived CDR1 and CDR2 are SQVTM and ANQGSEA. CDR3 length: 13 residues. CDR3 protein: CSVVTGGSYEQYF. The CDR3 DNA reads TGCAGCGTTGTGACAGGGGGGTCCTACGAGCAGTACTTC.

The chain is built from TRBV5-4 and TRBJ2-3, with a possible D match to TRBD2 (5 bases). The CDR3 loop spans 17 amino acids. V was cut by 1 base and J by 3 bases, with 18 bases left in between. Germline assignment: CDR1 SGHNT and CDR2 YYREEE (reference sequence). CDR3 protein: CASSLIGKGGGTDTQYF. Written as DNA, the CDR3 is TGTGCCAGCAGCTTGATCGGGAAGGGCGGAGGAACAGATACGCAGTATTTT. The variable domain in full, completed from reference TRBV5-4 and TRBJ2-3, reads ETGVTQSPTHLIKTRGQQVTLRCSSQSGHNTVSWYQQALGQGPQFIFQYYREEENGRGNFPPRFSGLQFPNYSSELNVNALELDDSALYLCASSLIGKGGGTDTQYFGPGTRLTVL.

As to this clone: One end of the junction fails to match germline, which may point to a read error. CDR3 protein: CAASHKGRVEQYF. CDR3 DNA sequence: TGTGCCGCCAGCCACAAGGGGCGCGTCGAGCAGTACTTC. This sequence joins TRBV15 and TRBJ2-7; D perhaps matches TRBD1 (5 bases). Germline CDR1 LNHNV, CDR2 YYDKDF (reference sequence). The CDR3 length is 13 residues. Full variable domain (missing parts from reference TRBV15 and TRBJ2-7): DAMVIQNPRYQVTQFGKPVTLSCSQTLNHNVMYWYQQKSSQAPKLLFHYYDKDFNNEADTPDNFQSRRPNTSFCFLDIRSPGLGDTAMYLCAASHKGRVEQYFGPGTRLTVT.

The chain's CDR3 is CASSLSGQTDYGYTF. CDR3 nucleotide sequence: TGTGCCAGCAGTTTATCGGGACAGACCGACTATGGCTACACCTTC. The chain employs TRBV28 and TRBJ1-2; 7 bases line up with TRBD1. V dropped 1 base and J dropped 3; count of bases not matched to a gene: 5. Germline loops: CDR1 MDHEN, CDR2 SYDVKM. The CDR3 length is 15 residues.

The V gene is TRBV7-9, the J gene TRBJ2-1, with D unresolved. The V end was cut by 5 bases, the J end by 3 bases, with 11 bases between. There are 14 residues in the CDR3. From germline, CDR1 is SEHNR and CDR2 FQNEAQ (reference sequence). The CDR3 protein is CASSARMFYNEQFF. CDR3 bases: TGTGCCAGCAGCGCGCGGATGTTCTACAATGAGCAGTTCTTC.